Following are 26 T cell receptor beta chains from one sample sequenced in a study of T cell responses to AZD1222 COVID-19 vaccine. Only in-frame clones appear in the TCRdb table, and some are missing; sequencing was by immunoSEQ multiplex PCR. The sample contains about 110,000 clones, around 93% of which appear only once. Source: peripheral blood, taken on day 0 of AZD1222 vaccination. The receptor set was obtained from an adult in good health.

This chain's CDR3 is CASSQEVNWRGETQYF. CDR3 nucleotide sequence: TGTGCCAGCAGCCAAGAGGTCAACTGGCGGGGGGAGACCCAGTACTTC. This chain uses TRBV3-1 (or the pseudogene TRBV3-2) with TRBJ2-5, with TRBD2 matching over 7 bases. CDR1 is LGHDT, CDR2 YNNKEL, per germline (reference sequence). The CDR3 length is 16 residues. The J segment lost 5 bases and the V segment lost 0 bases, leaving 9 bases of the junction unmatched.

The chain links TRBV2 to TRBJ1-1; tentatively, D is TRBD1 (6 bases). The length of the CDR3 is 14 residues. Trimming removed 4 bases at V and 8 bases at J, with 17 bases between. The germline CDR1 and CDR2 sequences are SNHLY and FYNNEI. The DNA for the CDR3 is TGTGCCAGCAGTGCTACAGGGACCGGGTCCGAAGCTTTCTTT. Its translation is CASSATGTGSEAFF.

The chain employs TRBV5-3 and TRBJ2-7, with 12 bases aligning to TRBD2. TRBV5-3 is classed as an ORF, of uncertain function. CDR3 length: 17 residues. Trimming at V came to 0 bases and at J to 4 bases, leaving 8 bases not matched to a gene. The CDR3 region has the DNA TGTGCCAGAAGCTTGGCCACCGGGACTAGCGGGTGTTACGAGCAGTACTTC. Protein sequence: CARSLATGTSGCYEQYF.

The V and J genes are TRBV23-1 and TRBJ1-3, with D tentatively TRBD1 (5 bases). TRBV23-1 is an ORF, and what it does is uncertain. The V end lost 8 bases, the J end lost 0 bases, and 17 bases lay between the germline ends. The CDR3 extends over 16 amino acids. In nucleotides, the CDR3 is TGCGCCAGCTCTGACAACAGGACGAGCTCTGGAAACACCATATATTTT. As protein: CASSDNRTSSGNTIYF.

V usage is TRBV6-5 and J usage is TRBJ1-3; TRBD1 matches at 8 bases. Germline V lookup: CDR1 MNHEY, CDR2 SVGAGI. After removal of 0 bases from V and 4 bases from J, the junction contained 2 bases not matched to a gene. CDR3 length equals 15 residues. In DNA form, the CDR3 reads TGTGCCAGCAGTTACTCCCAGGGGGCCGGAAACACCATATATTTT. It codes for CASSYSQGAGNTIYF.

This clone was seen only a few times. This CDR3 reads CASSRVPQTVLNTEAFF. The CDR3, as DNA: TGTGCCAGCAGCCGGGTTCCACAGACAGTCCTGAACACTGAAGCTTTCTTT. V gene TRBV5-4 combines with J gene TRBJ1-1; a possible D gene is TRBD1 (5 bases). Germline V gene data show CDR1 as SGHNT and CDR2 as YYREEE (reference sequence). V was pared by 4 bases and J by 0 bases, with 19 bases between. The CDR3 covers 17 residues.

V usage is TRBV5-8 and J usage is TRBJ2-5, with 11 bases fitting TRBD2. This CDR3 has 17 residues. Germline lookup yields CDR1 SGHTS and CDR2 YDEGEE. J lost 3 bases, V lost 0 bases, and 7 bases had no gene match. The CDR3 is CASSLATSGGEKETQYF. The CDR3 coding sequence is TGTGCCAGCAGCTTGGCTACTAGCGGGGGTGAGAAAGAGACCCAGTACTTC.

This chain links TRBV5-1 with TRBJ1-6; tentatively, D is TRBD1 (5 bases). Germline CDR1 and CDR2: SGHRS and YFSETQ. This CDR3 region has 14 residues. Trimming stripped 2 bases from V and 7 bases from J, with 10 bases between. The CDR3 DNA is TGCGCCAGCAGCTTTTCAGGGTACAATTCACCCCTCCACTTT. Protein sequence: CASSFSGYNSPLHF.

This rearrangement joins TRBV4-1 to TRBJ1-2; 10 bases are shared with TRBD1. This CDR3 spans 16 amino acids. The V gene's germline CDR1 is MGHRA and CDR2 YSYEKL. With 4 bases clipped from V and 3 bases from J, the junction kept 8 bases outside the gene matches. CDR3 DNA: TGCGCCAGCAGCCCCGTCCCGGGACAGGGGCACTATGGCTACACCTTC. Translated: CASSPVPGQGHYGYTF.

The table lists this clone with a count of one. J is TRBJ1-5 and V is TRBV20-1; no firm D call. Trimming cost V 3 bases and J 2 bases, with 11 bases left between them. The CDR3 loop spans 14 amino acids. The germline CDR1 and CDR2 sequences are DFQATT and SNEGSKA (reference sequence). The CDR3 sequence: CSASSSSGNQPQHF. CDR3 DNA sequence: TGCAGTGCTAGTAGTTCCTCGGGCAATCAGCCCCAGCATTTT.

The chain links TRBV7-9 to TRBJ1-6, with D perhaps matching TRBD1 (5 bases). Trimming stripped 1 base from V and 8 bases from J, with 9 bases between. This CDR3 has 14 residues. Germline V gene data show CDR1 as SEHNR and CDR2 as FQNEAQ (reference sequence). CDR3 sequence reads: CASSLDGADSPLHF. As DNA, the CDR3 is TGTGCCAGCAGCTTAGACGGGGCGGATTCACCCCTCCACTTT. The variable domain in full, with the rest retrieved from reference TRBV7-9 and TRBJ1-6, is DTGVSQNPRHKITKRGQNVTFRCDPISEHNRLYWYRQTLGQGPEFLTYFQNEAQLEKSRLLSDRFSAERPKGSFSTLEIQRTEQGDSAMYLCASSLDGADSPLHFGNGTRLTVT.

The chain carries TRBV5-4 and TRBJ2-7; 14 bases agree with TRBD2. Trimming cost V 4 bases and J 3 bases; bases outside gene matches: 6. The CDR3 runs to 16 residues. Germline assignment: CDR1 SGHNT and CDR2 YYREEE (reference sequence). The CDR3 region has the DNA TGTGCCAGCAGCCCGGGTGGGACTAGCGGGAGCTACGAGCAGTACTTC. Amino acid sequence: CASSPGGTSGSYEQYF.

This chain joins TRBV12-3 or TRBV12-4 and TRBJ1-4; D uncertain. Trimming cost V 4 bases and J 4 bases, with 4 bases left between them. This CDR3 is 12 amino acids long. CDR3 sequence (DNA): TGTGCCAGCAGTTCCGATAATGAAAAACTGTTTTTT. It specifies CASSSDNEKLFF.

This chain uses TRBV27 with TRBJ2-5; the D gene is possibly TRBD2 (6 bases). V shed 3 bases and J shed 3 bases, with 11 bases lying between them. Germline CDR1 is MNHEY and CDR2 is SMNVEV (reference sequence). The CDR3 is 14 amino acids. Here the CDR3 DNA reads TGTGCCAGCAGTTTGCTATCGGGAGAAGAGACCCAGTACTTC. Protein: CASSLLSGEETQYF.

The chain combines TRBV7-9 with TRBJ1-1; D unclear. CDR1 and CDR2 from the germline V gene are SEHNR and FQNEAQ (reference sequence). Trimming pared 4 bases from V and 1 base from J, leaving 4 bases between. The CDR3 loop spans 12 amino acids. CDR3 amino acids: CASSSQNTEAFF. The CDR3 bases are TGTGCCAGCAGCTCCCAGAACACTGAAGCTTTCTTT. Supplemented by reference TRBV7-9 and TRBJ1-1, the full variable domain reads DTGVSQNPRHKITKRGQNVTFRCDPISEHNRLYWYRQTLGQGPEFLTYFQNEAQLEKSRLLSDRFSAERPKGSFSTLEIQRTEQGDSAMYLCASSSQNTEAFFGQGTRLTVV.

V gene TRBV6-5 combines with J gene TRBJ1-2; D remains unclear. This CDR3 contains 12 residues. V lost 7 bases to trimming and J lost 3 bases, with 9 bases between them. Germline values: CDR1 MNHEY, CDR2 SVGAGI. DNA of the CDR3: TGTGCCAGCACCTGGACTGACTATGGCTACACCTTC. It yields the protein CASTWTDYGYTF.

The chain has TRBV7-2 and TRBJ2-1, with 10 bases fitting TRBD1. Germline CDR1 is SGHTA and CDR2 is FQGNSA. The CDR3 has 15 residues. Trimming removed 1 base from V and 8 bases from J; junction bases left unmatched: 5. CDR3 residues: CASSLEGQGIDEQFF. In nucleotides, the CDR3 is TGTGCCAGCAGCTTAGAGGGACAGGGGATCGATGAGCAGTTCTTC.

The V call is TRBV2, the J call TRBJ1-1, with D possibly TRBD1 on 6 matching bases. This CDR3 comprises 14 residues. The V gene's germline CDR1 is SNHLY and CDR2 FYNNEI. The V gene lost 2 bases and the J gene lost 2 bases, with 9 bases spanning the gap. The CDR3 region is CASSERGGNTEAFF. The CDR3 nucleotides are TGTGCCAGCAGTGAACGGGGGGGCAACACTGAAGCTTTCTTT.

The chain is built from TRBV10-2 and TRBJ1-5, with 7 bases lining up with TRBD1. This CDR3 is built from 15 residues. V was clipped by 4 bases and J by 2 bases; unmatched bases: 5. From germline, CDR1 is WSHSY and CDR2 SAAADI. The CDR3 is CASSADRVRNQPQHF. CDR3 DNA sequence: TGCGCCAGCAGTGCTGACAGGGTTCGCAATCAGCCCCAGCATTTT.

The chain combines TRBV7-8 with TRBJ1-1; D remains unclear. Trimming cost V 6 bases and J 1 base, with 9 bases left between them. Germline V gene lookup returns CDR1 SGHVS and CDR2 FQNEAQ. The CDR3 consists of 13 residues. The CDR3 here is CASSSLANTEAFF. Written as DNA, the CDR3 is TGTGCCAGCAGTTCCCTGGCGAACACTGAAGCTTTCTTT.

CDR3 region: CASRPALAGGPGEQFF. The CDR3 bases are TGTGCCAGCAGGCCCGCACTAGCGGGGGGGCCGGGTGAGCAGTTCTTC. This sequence joins TRBV21-1 and TRBJ2-1; TRBD2 is the table's D call and was not checked against the DNA. TRBV21-1 is a pseudogene locus. This CDR3 spans 16 amino acids.

There are a few counts of this clone. J is TRBJ1-5 and V is TRBV7-2; weak D call: TRBD1 (5 bases). The CDR3 length is 15 residues. Germline V gives CDR1 SGHTA, CDR2 FQGNSA. V was trimmed by 5 bases and J by 6 bases, leaving 17 bases between them. CDR3 region: CASSPLQGSTQPQHF. In DNA form, the CDR3 reads TGTGCCAGCAGCCCACTTCAGGGCTCCACTCAGCCCCAGCATTTT.

The V and J genes are TRBV4-1 and TRBJ1-2; D is unresolved. Germline V lookup: CDR1 MGHRA, CDR2 YSYEKL. With 4 bases removed from V and 5 bases from J, the gap between germline ends came to 17 bases. The length of the CDR3 is 15 residues. The CDR3 reads CASSLRVRDRYGYTF. Written as DNA, the CDR3 is TGCGCCAGCAGCCTTCGGGTGAGAGACCGGTATGGCTACACCTTC.

This clone was recorded a few times. The chain links TRBV6-5 to TRBJ1-2, with 7 bases that match TRBD1. The CDR3 sequence is 12 residues long. Trimming removed 6 bases from V and 8 bases from J; junction bases left unmatched: 6. Germline V gene data show CDR1 as MNHEY and CDR2 as SVGAGI. CDR3 nucleotide sequence: TGTGCCAGCAGCCCGGGACAGAAAGGCTACACCTTC. Translation gives CASSPGQKGYTF.

This sequence joins TRBV5-4 and TRBJ2-1; possible D gene TRBD2, 6 bases. The CDR3 is made up of 17 amino acids. The V gene's germline CDR1 is SGHNT and CDR2 YYREEE (reference sequence). V gave up 4 bases and J gave up 5 bases, with 22 bases separating them. This CDR3 reads CASSPGTSVGRNNEQFF. CDR3 nucleotide sequence: TGTGCCAGCAGCCCCGGAACCTCCGTTGGGAGGAACAATGAGCAGTTCTTC.

This chain connects TRBV18 to TRBJ2-2; 9 nucleotides agree with TRBD2. Germline CDR1 reads KGHSH; CDR2 reads LQKENI. The CDR3 totals 15 residues. The J segment lost 3 bases and the V segment lost 8 bases, leaving 7 bases of the junction unmatched. The CDR3: CASPRTSVHTGELFF. The CDR3 DNA sequence: TGTGCCAGCCCGCGGACTAGCGTTCACACCGGGGAGCTGTTTTTT. Full variable domain (outside the CDR3, taken from reference TRBV18 and TRBJ2-2): NAGVMQNPRHLVRRRGQEARLRCSPMKGHSHVYWYRQLPEEGLKFMVYLQKENIIDESGMPKERFSAEFPKEGPSILRIQQVVRGDSAAYFCASPRTSVHTGELFFGEGSRLTVL.